This passage covers 20 T cell receptor beta chains from one sample sequenced in a study of T-cell reconstitution after alpha-beta-depleted transplantation in children. Unique molecular identifiers were incorporated into the prepared TCRbeta library. TCRdb fed the PCR reads into MiXCR, producing one record per CDR3 protein. The sample holds about 580,000 distinct CDR3 sequences, under 25% seen once. This sample comprised PBMCs, mostly from graft donor cells, obtained 360 days after TCRalphabeta/CD19-depleted stem cell transplant. All receptors come from a boy under three years old who had a stem cell transplant for acute myeloid leukemia, so the T cells may come from the graft donor.

This clonotype was counted many times. The gene calls are TRBV20-1 and TRBJ2-4; D is tentatively TRBD1 or TRBD2 (6 bases each). Germline V lookup: CDR1 DFQATT, CDR2 SNEGSKA (reference sequence). With 1 base removed from V and 0 bases from J, the gap between germline ends came to 13 bases. The CDR3 runs 16 residues. CDR3: CSARVGGLGAKNIQYF. CDR3 sequence (DNA): TGCAGTGCTAGAGTTGGGGGGCTGGGAGCCAAAAACATTCAGTACTTC.

This clonotype was seen more than once but under ten times. CDR3 in amino acids: CASRGAVNEQFF. The CDR3 coding sequence is TGTGCCAGCCGAGGGGCAGTCAATGAGCAGTTCTTC. The rearrangement links TRBV12-3 or TRBV12-4 to TRBJ2-1; perhaps D is TRBD1 or TRBD2 (5 bases each). The V end was cut by 8 bases, the J end by 6 bases, with 11 bases between. The CDR3 extends over 12 amino acids.

This clonotype came up a few times. CDR3 in DNA: TGCAGTGCCCCGAAGGGGGGACAGGCAAACACCGGGGAGCTGTTTTTT. This sequence encodes CSAPKGGQANTGELFF. The chain joins TRBV20-1 to TRBJ2-2; 8 bases fit TRBD1. The CDR3 length is 16 residues. Germline CDR1 is DFQATT and CDR2 is SNEGSKA (reference sequence). V gave up 6 bases and J gave up 2 bases; unmatched junction bases: 11.

This chain links TRBV7-7 with TRBJ2-1; 10 positions match TRBD1. Losses at the gene ends were 5 bases for V and 9 bases for J; bases not matched to a gene: 13. Germline V lookup: CDR1 SSHAT, CDR2 FNYEAQ (reference sequence). The CDR3 runs 16 residues. The CDR3 DNA reads as TGTGCCAGCAGCCATTCAGGGGGACAGGGGATAGGTGAGCAGTTCTTC. It encodes CASSHSGGQGIGEQFF.

The J gene is TRBJ2-7, the V gene TRBV12-3 or TRBV12-4; 7 bases are a match to TRBD2. V shed 3 bases, J shed 1 base, and the junction held 15 bases outside the gene matches. This CDR3 is built from 18 residues. The CDR3 loop reads CASSFPEGSPSGSYEQYF. CDR3 DNA: TGTGCCAGCAGTTTTCCCGAGGGGTCACCTAGCGGATCCTACGAGCAGTACTTC.

This clonotype was observed many times. Here the CDR3 reads CASSSGQRSKNIQYF. The CDR3 bases are TGTGCCAGCAGCTCGGGACAGCGGTCAAAAAACATTCAGTACTTC. The gene calls are TRBV7-2 and TRBJ2-4; 7 bases match TRBD1. Germline lookup yields CDR1 SGHTA and CDR2 FQGNSA. The V gene end was trimmed by 4 bases and the J gene end by 4 bases; junction bases not matched to a gene: 7. The CDR3 is made up of 15 amino acids.

This clonotype was observed at least ten times. V usage is TRBV15 and J usage is TRBJ2-1; 8 nucleotides agree with TRBD1. The CDR3 contains 14 residues. Germline V gene data show CDR1 as LNHNV and CDR2 as YYDKDF (reference sequence). Trimming cost V 2 bases and J 7 bases; bases outside gene matches: 4. In DNA form, the CDR3 reads TGTGCCACCAGCAGATACAGGGGGGTGAATGAGCAGTTCTTC. It yields the protein CATSRYRGVNEQFF.

The rearrangement links TRBV7-9 to TRBJ2-1; D uncertain. Per the germline V gene, CDR1 is SEHNR and CDR2 is FQNEAQ (reference sequence). The CDR3 totals 14 residues. Trimming cost V 2 bases and J 9 bases, with 14 bases left between them. CDR3 region: CASSLTFARIEQFF. DNA of the CDR3: TGTGCCAGCAGCTTAACTTTCGCTCGTATTGAGCAGTTCTTC.

This rearrangement joins TRBV3-1 to TRBJ2-1; D possibly corresponds to TRBD1 (6 bases). Germline V lookup: CDR1 LGHDT, CDR2 YNNKEL (reference sequence). There are 15 residues in the CDR3. V lost 4 bases to trimming and J lost 10 bases, with 20 bases between them. The CDR3 spells CASSPATVAGEEQFF. The CDR3 coding sequence is TGTGCCAGCAGCCCGGCAACTGTGGCAGGGGAAGAGCAGTTCTTC.

In this sample, this clonotype turned up many times. The J gene is TRBJ1-2, the V gene TRBV12-3 or TRBV12-4; no definite D call. This CDR3 is built from 12 residues. Trimming removed 4 bases from V and 6 bases from J, with 9 bases in between. The CDR3 is CASSSVGNGYTF. The CDR3 nucleotides read TGTGCCAGCAGTTCGGTGGGGAATGGCTACACCTTC.

The chain employs TRBV2 and TRBJ1-5; D is possibly TRBD1 (5 bases). CDR3 size: 14 residues. The V and J ends lost 8 bases and 6 bases respectively, with 17 bases between them. Germline lookup yields CDR1 SNHLY and CDR2 FYNNEI. This CDR3 reads CASFDGREGQPQHF. CDR3 coding DNA: TGTGCCAGCTTCGATGGCAGGGAAGGTCAGCCCCAGCATTTT.

This clonotype was recorded many times. The CDR3 nucleotides are TGTGCCAGCAGTTTGGACAGGGTCGATGAGCAGTTCTTC. This codes for CASSLDRVDEQFF. The chain carries TRBV12-3 or TRBV12-4 and TRBJ2-1; 8 bases fit TRBD1. Trimming cost V 3 bases and J 8 bases; bases outside gene matches: 3. The CDR3 is 13 amino acids.

This clonotype was seen more than once but under ten times. The CDR3 coding sequence is TGCAGTGCCGTCGCCGGGGACAAGCAAGAGACCCAGTACTTC. Its protein is CSAVAGDKQETQYF. The genes are TRBV20-1 and TRBJ2-5; tentatively, D is TRBD1 (6 bases). The CDR3 runs 14 residues. The V gene's germline CDR1 is DFQATT and CDR2 SNEGSKA (reference sequence). The V gene lost 6 bases and the J gene lost 2 bases, with 16 bases spanning the gap.

Only a few counts were recorded for this clonotype. The chain carries TRBV7-3 and TRBJ2-1; 11 bases agree with TRBD2. V lost 5 bases and J lost 2; bases outside the gene matches: 5. Germline-derived CDR1 and CDR2 are SGHTA and FQGTGA. The CDR3 has 16 amino acids. In nucleotides, the CDR3 is TGTGCCAGCAGCCTTACTAGCGGGGGTACCTACAATGAGCAGTTCTTC. Translated, it gives CASSLTSGGTYNEQFF.

In this sample, this clonotype turned up many times. At one end, the junction sequence differs from germline, possibly due to a read error. V is TRBV29-1 and J is TRBJ2-1, with 11 bases fitting TRBD2. There are 11 residues in the CDR3. Germline V gene lookup returns CDR1 SQVTM and CDR2 ANQGSEA. This CDR3 reads CSVEDQGTSGF. Written as DNA, the CDR3 is TGCAGCGTTGAAGATCAGGGGACTAGCGGCTTC.

The CDR3 region is CASSLDRGGEKAFF. The CDR3 DNA sequence: TGTGCCAGCAGTTTAGACAGGGGAGGGGAAAAAGCTTTCTTT. The chain combines TRBV6-5 with TRBJ1-1, with 8 bases matching TRBD1. The CDR3 has 14 residues. V lost 4 bases and J lost 9; bases outside the gene matches: 10. Germline values: CDR1 MNHEY, CDR2 SVGAGI.

This clonotype has ten or more counts. This CDR3 is CASSFSGRVFETGELFF. The CDR3 DNA sequence: TGTGCCAGCAGTTTCTCGGGCAGGGTGTTTGAGACCGGGGAGCTGTTTTTT. V usage is TRBV12-3 or TRBV12-4 and J usage is TRBJ2-2, with D perhaps TRBD1 (5 bases). The CDR3 has 17 amino acids. Between the trimmed V and J ends, which lost 3 bases and 5 bases, there was a span of 19 bases.

The chain joins TRBV12-3 or TRBV12-4 to TRBJ2-2; 8 bases align to TRBD2. J gave up 0 bases and V 4 bases, and 7 bases lay outside the gene matches. CDR3 size: 17 residues. Here the CDR3 DNA reads TGTGCCAGCAGTTCCTGGGCGGGGGGCGCGAACACCGGGGAGCTGTTTTTT. This gives the protein CASSSWAGGANTGELFF.

This clonotype showed up just a few times. The J gene is TRBJ2-3, the V gene TRBV12-3 or TRBV12-4, with D possibly being TRBD1 (6 bases). Trimming stripped 3 bases from V and 1 base from J, with 8 bases between. The CDR3 contains 14 residues. CDR3 amino acids: CASSLGHGTDTQYF. CDR3 DNA sequence: TGTGCCAGCAGTTTGGGACACGGCACAGATACGCAGTATTTT.

This clonotype was counted only a few times. CDR3 residues: CSASSPTGGHEQYV. The CDR3 DNA is TGCAGTGCTAGCTCTCCGACAGGGGGCCACGAGCAGTACGTC. V usage is TRBV20-1 and J usage is TRBJ2-7; 10 nucleotides line up with TRBD1. The V segment lost 3 bases and the J segment 5 bases; nucleotides outside the gene matches: 7. This CDR3 region has 14 residues. Germline V gives CDR1 DFQATT, CDR2 SNEGSKA (reference sequence).